Listed below are T cell receptor beta chains from one sample, sequenced in a study of T cells after posttransplantation cyclophosphamide. Generated by immunoSEQ multiplex PCR, the TCRdb table keeps only in-frame clones and is missing some. The data show 12,000 or so clones, around nine tenths seen once. This specimen was PBMCs, taken after allogeneic stem cell transplant with posttransplant cyclophosphamide. The receptors here all came from a female patient in her 30s who received an allogeneic stem cell transplant from an unrelated donor, was CMV-positive, and had no GVHD. The graft donor may account for some of the T cells. CDR3s include the opening cysteine and the closing phenylalanine or tryptophan. Fields, in order: J gene, D gene, V gene, clone size, CDR3 protein, CDR3 DNA. A D gene is named only where the DNA matches it firmly. Expanded clones are given a class, and other clones once, few, many or no size at all.

J gene: TRBJ2-7; D gene: TRBD1; V gene: TRBV4-1; clone size: once; CDR3 protein: CASRSTGGARSYEQYF; CDR3 DNA: TGCGCCAGCAGATCCACAGGGGGCGCGAGGTCCTACGAGCAGTACTTC
J gene: TRBJ2-7; D gene: .; V gene: TRBV5-1; clone size: .; CDR3 protein: CASSPLASPRPYEQYF; CDR3 DNA: TGCGCCAGCAGCCCCCTTGCCTCTCCGAGGCCCTACGAGCAGTACTTC
J gene: TRBJ1-4; D gene: TRBD1; V gene: TRBV2; clone size: few; CDR3 protein: CASGFVRQGHEKLFF; CDR3 DNA: TGTGCCAGCGGATTTGTGCGACAGGGGCATGAAAAACTGTTTTTT
J gene: TRBJ2-6; D gene: TRBD1; V gene: TRBV5-1; clone size: .; CDR3 protein: CASSLRDRNSGANVLTF; CDR3 DNA: TGCGCCAGCAGCTTACGGGACAGAAACTCTGGGGCCAACGTCCTGACTTTC
J gene: TRBJ2-1; D gene: TRBD1; V gene: TRBV19; clone size: .; CDR3 protein: CASSLGGPRYNEQFF; CDR3 DNA: TGTGCCAGTAGTTTAGGGGGCCCCCGGTACAATGAGCAGTTCTTC
J gene: TRBJ2-7; D gene: .; V gene: TRBV5-1; clone size: .; CDR3 protein: CASSSYRVYEQYF; CDR3 DNA: TGCGCCAGCAGCAGTTACAGGGTCTACGAGCAGTACTTC
J gene: TRBJ2-7; D gene: .; V gene: TRBV27; clone size: .; CDR3 protein: CASSLSAGPTYEQYF; CDR3 DNA: TGTGCCAGCAGTTTATCTGCCGGTCCGACCTACGAGCAGTACTTC
J gene: TRBJ2-5; D gene: TRBD2; V gene: TRBV11-1; clone size: .; CDR3 protein: CASSSFTLQSGKFQETQYF; CDR3 DNA: TGTGCCAGCAGCTCCTTCACGTTACAAAGCGGGAAGTTTCAAGAGACCCAGTACTTC
J gene: TRBJ1-1; D gene: .; V gene: TRBV2; clone size: .; CDR3 protein: CASTWPTKGGTTAKGAEAFF; CDR3 DNA: TGTGCCAGCACTTGGCCCACGAAGGGGGGGACCACGGCGAAGGGCGCTGAAGCTTTCTTT
J gene: TRBJ1-3; D gene: .; V gene: TRBV9; clone size: .; CDR3 protein: CASSVSGGYGNTIYF; CDR3 DNA: TGTGCCAGCAGCGTCAGTGGGGGGTACGGAAACACCATATATTTT
J gene: TRBJ1-6; D gene: .; V gene: TRBV9; clone size: once; CDR3 protein: CASGSPLHF; CDR3 DNA: TGTGCCAGCGGCTCACCCCTCCACTTT
J gene: TRBJ2-7; D gene: .; V gene: TRBV14; clone size: .; CDR3 protein: CASSPPTASTYEQYF; CDR3 DNA: TGTGCCAGCAGCCCCCCGACAGCTTCTACCTACGAGCAGTACTTC
J gene: TRBJ1-4; D gene: TRBD1; V gene: TRBV4-1; clone size: once; CDR3 protein: CASSRDRVGRGKLFF; CDR3 DNA: TGCGCCAGCAGCCGGGACAGGGTCGGGCGAGGAAAACTGTTTTTT
J gene: TRBJ1-6; D gene: .; V gene: TRBV18; clone size: .; CDR3 protein: CASSPLEGRGNSPLHF; CDR3 DNA: TGTGCCAGCTCACCACTGGAGGGAAGAGGCAATTCACCCCTCCACTTT
J gene: TRBJ1-2; D gene: TRBD1; V gene: TRBV6-5; clone size: .; CDR3 protein: CASRATGVYGYTF; CDR3 DNA: TGTGCCAGCAGGGCGACAGGGGTCTATGGCTACACCTTC
J gene: TRBJ1-1; D gene: TRBD1; V gene: TRBV29-1; clone size: .; CDR3 protein: CSGMGATGAAFF; CDR3 DNA: TGCAGCGGAATGGGGGCGACAGGGGCCGCTTTCTTT
J gene: TRBJ2-1; D gene: TRBD2; V gene: TRBV9; clone size: few; CDR3 protein: CASSVVSSGRTGNEQFF; CDR3 DNA: TGTGCCAGCAGCGTAGTGTCTAGCGGGAGGACTGGCAATGAGCAGTTCTTC
J gene: TRBJ1-1; D gene: .; V gene: TRBV5-1; clone size: .; CDR3 protein: CASSGRWEKTEAFF; CDR3 DNA: TGCGCCAGCAGCGGTAGGTGGGAGAAGACTGAAGCTTTCTTT
J gene: TRBJ2-5; D gene: .; V gene: TRBV27; clone size: once; CDR3 protein: CASSPHNPPQETQYF; CDR3 DNA: TGTGCCAGCAGTCCCCACAACCCTCCCCAAGAGACCCAGTACTTC
J gene: TRBJ1-3; D gene: .; V gene: TRBV15; clone size: .; CDR3 protein: CATSRDRASSGNTIYF; CDR3 DNA: TGTGCCACCAGCAGAGACAGGGCTAGCTCTGGAAACACCATATATTTT
J gene: TRBJ2-7; D gene: .; V gene: TRBV5-1; clone size: .; CDR3 protein: CASSLTGNEQYF; CDR3 DNA: TGCGCCAGCAGCTTAACAGGCAACGAGCAGTACTTC
J gene: TRBJ2-1; D gene: .; V gene: TRBV6-5; clone size: .; CDR3 protein: CASSYSPQGTRNEQFF; CDR3 DNA: TGTGCCAGCAGTTACTCCCCCCAGGGTACGAGGAATGAGCAGTTCTTC
J gene: TRBJ2-1; D gene: TRBD1; V gene: TRBV28; clone size: .; CDR3 protein: CASSASGTEFRWEQFF; CDR3 DNA: TGTGCCAGCAGTGCCTCCGGGACAGAATTCAGGTGGGAGCAGTTCTTC
J gene: TRBJ2-1; D gene: TRBD2; V gene: TRBV28; clone size: .; CDR3 protein: CASERLAGDNEQFF; CDR3 DNA: TGTGCCAGCGAGCGCTTAGCGGGAGACAATGAGCAGTTCTTC
J gene: TRBJ2-3; D gene: .; V gene: TRBV10-3; clone size: once; CDR3 protein: CAIRGGSTDTQYF; CDR3 DNA: TGTGCCATCAGAGGCGGAAGCACAGATACGCAGTATTTT
J gene: TRBJ1-3; D gene: .; V gene: TRBV27; clone size: .; CDR3 protein: CASSLSAGGGNTIYF; CDR3 DNA: TGTGCCAGCAGTTTATCCGCCGGAGGGGGAAACACCATATATTTT
J gene: TRBJ2-5; D gene: TRBD2; V gene: TRBV2; clone size: .; CDR3 protein: CASSEQAGVQETQYF; CDR3 DNA: TGTGCCAGCAGTGAACAGGCGGGAGTCCAAGAGACCCAGTACTTC
J gene: TRBJ2-7; D gene: .; V gene: TRBV10-3; clone size: .; CDR3 protein: CATVKEDEQYF; CDR3 DNA: TGTGCCACCGTAAAGGAGGACGAGCAGTACTTC
J gene: TRBJ2-1; D gene: .; V gene: TRBV7-2; clone size: .; CDR3 protein: CASSLKLETYPVF; CDR3 DNA: TGTGCCAGCAGCTTAAAGCTAGAAACGTACCCAGTCTTC
J gene: TRBJ2-1; D gene: .; V gene: TRBV13; clone size: .; CDR3 protein: CASSPRAGGISYNEQFF; CDR3 DNA: TGTGCCAGCAGCCCACGAGCGGGCGGGATCTCCTACAATGAGCAGTTCTTC
J gene: TRBJ1-2; D gene: TRBD1; V gene: TRBV6-4; clone size: .; CDR3 protein: CASSPGTGNYGYTF; CDR3 DNA: TGTGCCAGCAGCCCCGGGACAGGGAACTATGGCTACACCTTC
J gene: TRBJ2-1; D gene: .; V gene: TRBV11-2; clone size: .; CDR3 protein: CASSFGPQGAYNEQFF; CDR3 DNA: TGTGCCAGCAGCTTCGGCCCCCAGGGTGCCTACAATGAGCAGTTCTTC
J gene: TRBJ1-2; D gene: .; V gene: TRBV19; clone size: .; CDR3 protein: CASSNRGRRGYTF; CDR3 DNA: TGTGCCAGTAGTAATAGGGGGAGAAGAGGCTACACCTTC
J gene: TRBJ2-3; D gene: .; V gene: TRBV5-1; clone size: .; CDR3 protein: CASSLTGGGSTDTQYF; CDR3 DNA: TGCGCCAGCAGCTTGACAGGGGGGGGAAGCACAGATACGCAGTATTTT
J gene: TRBJ2-1; D gene: TRBD2; V gene: TRBV6-1; clone size: .; CDR3 protein: CASSAPAVSGSTNYNEQFF; CDR3 DNA: TGTGCCAGCAGTGCGCCGGCGGTGAGCGGGAGTACAAACTACAATGAGCAGTTCTTC
J gene: TRBJ2-7; D gene: TRBD2; V gene: TRBV28; clone size: .; CDR3 protein: CASFGAGGSYEQYF; CDR3 DNA: TGTGCCAGCTTCGGAGCGGGGGGCTCCTACGAGCAGTACTTC
J gene: TRBJ2-1; D gene: TRBD1; V gene: TRBV7-9; clone size: once; CDR3 protein: CASSLVRLWDRARNEQFF; CDR3 DNA: TGTGCCAGCAGCTTAGTGAGGCTTTGGGACAGGGCCCGCAATGAGCAGTTCTTC
J gene: TRBJ1-2; D gene: .; V gene: TRBV4-1; clone size: once; CDR3 protein: CASSQDLGRAGGYTF; CDR3 DNA: TGCGCCAGCAGCCAAGATCTAGGCAGGGCTGGTGGCTACACCTTC
J gene: TRBJ2-7; D gene: .; V gene: TRBV14; clone size: .; CDR3 protein: CASSPAGQVFVQYF; CDR3 DNA: TGTGCCAGCAGCCCTGCGGGGCAGGTTTTCGTGCAGTACTTC
J gene: TRBJ1-4; D gene: .; V gene: TRBV7-9; clone size: .; CDR3 protein: CASSPANRFLSNEKLFF; CDR3 DNA: TGTGCCAGCAGCCCCGCTAACAGGTTTCTAAGTAATGAAAAACTGTTTTTT
J gene: TRBJ1-3; D gene: TRBD1; V gene: TRBV18; clone size: .; CDR3 protein: CASSPLHSTGVLGNTIYF; CDR3 DNA: TGTGCCAGCTCACCACTCCATTCAACAGGGGTGTTAGGAAACACCATATATTTT